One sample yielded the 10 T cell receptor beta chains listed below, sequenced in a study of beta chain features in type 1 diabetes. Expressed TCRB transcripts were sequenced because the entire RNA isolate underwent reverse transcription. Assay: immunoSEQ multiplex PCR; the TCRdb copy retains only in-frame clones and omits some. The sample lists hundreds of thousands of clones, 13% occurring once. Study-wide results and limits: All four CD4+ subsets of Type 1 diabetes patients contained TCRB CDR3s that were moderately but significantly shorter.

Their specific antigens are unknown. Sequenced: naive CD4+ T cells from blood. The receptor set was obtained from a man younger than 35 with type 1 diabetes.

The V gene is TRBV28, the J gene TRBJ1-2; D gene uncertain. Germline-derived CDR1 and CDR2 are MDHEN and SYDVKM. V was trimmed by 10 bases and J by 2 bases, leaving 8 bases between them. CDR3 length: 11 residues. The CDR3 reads CATLKNYGYTF. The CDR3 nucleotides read TGTGCCACCCTCAAGAACTATGGCTACACCTTC.

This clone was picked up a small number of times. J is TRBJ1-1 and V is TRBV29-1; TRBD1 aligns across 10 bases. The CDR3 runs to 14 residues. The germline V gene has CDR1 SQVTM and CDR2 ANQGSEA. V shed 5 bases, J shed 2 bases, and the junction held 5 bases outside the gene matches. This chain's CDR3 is CSVYRQGANTEAFF. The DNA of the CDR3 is TGCAGCGTTTACCGACAGGGGGCTAACACTGAAGCTTTCTTT. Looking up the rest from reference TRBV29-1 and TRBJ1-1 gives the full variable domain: SAVISQKPSRDICQRGTSLTIQCQVDSQVTMMFWYRQQPGQSLTLIATANQGSEATYESGFVIDKFPISRPNLTFSTLTVSNMSPEDSSIYLCSVYRQGANTEAFFGQGTRLTVV.

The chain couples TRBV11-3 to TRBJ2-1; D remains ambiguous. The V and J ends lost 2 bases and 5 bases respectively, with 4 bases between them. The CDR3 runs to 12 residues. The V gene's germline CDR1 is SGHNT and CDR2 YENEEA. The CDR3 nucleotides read TGTGCCAGCAGCTTAAATAACAATGAGCAGTTCTTC. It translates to CASSLNNNEQFF.

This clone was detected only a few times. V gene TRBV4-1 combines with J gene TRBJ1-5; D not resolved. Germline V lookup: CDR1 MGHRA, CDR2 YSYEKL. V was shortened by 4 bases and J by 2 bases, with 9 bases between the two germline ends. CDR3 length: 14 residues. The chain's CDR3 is CASSRTLGNQPQHF. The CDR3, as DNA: TGCGCCAGCAGCCGGACTCTCGGCAATCAGCCCCAGCATTTT.

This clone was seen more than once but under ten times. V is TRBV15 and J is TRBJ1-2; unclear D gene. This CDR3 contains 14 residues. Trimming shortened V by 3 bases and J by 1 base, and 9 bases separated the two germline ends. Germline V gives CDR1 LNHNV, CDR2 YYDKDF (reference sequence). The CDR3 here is CATSSSSVNYGYTF. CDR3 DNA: TGTGCCACCAGCAGTAGTTCTGTTAACTATGGCTACACCTTC.

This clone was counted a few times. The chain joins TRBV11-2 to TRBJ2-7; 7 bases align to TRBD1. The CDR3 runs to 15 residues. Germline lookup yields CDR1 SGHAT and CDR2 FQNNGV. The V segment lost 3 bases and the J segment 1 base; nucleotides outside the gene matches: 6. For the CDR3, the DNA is TGTGCCAGCAGCTTCGGTACAGGGGCTTCCTACGAGCAGTACTTC. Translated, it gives CASSFGTGASYEQYF. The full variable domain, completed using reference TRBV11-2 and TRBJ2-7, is EAGVAQSPRYKIIEKRQSVAFWCNPISGHATLYWYQQILGQGPKLLIQFQNNGVVDDSQLPKDRFSAERLKGVDSTLKIQPAKLEDSAVYLCASSFGTGASYEQYFGPGTRLTVT.

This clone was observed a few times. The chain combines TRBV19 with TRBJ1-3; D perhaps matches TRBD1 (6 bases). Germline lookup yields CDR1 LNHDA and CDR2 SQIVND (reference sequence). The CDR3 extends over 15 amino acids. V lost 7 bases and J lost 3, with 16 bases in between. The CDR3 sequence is CASTGGIAGGNTIYF. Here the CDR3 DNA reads TGTGCCAGTACGGGGGGCATCGCAGGTGGAAACACCATATATTTT. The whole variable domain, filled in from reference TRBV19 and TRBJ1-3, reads DGGITQSPKYLFRKEGQNVTLSCEQNLNHDAMYWYRQDPGQGLRLIYYSQIVNDFQKGDIAEGYSVSREKKESFPLTVTSAQKNPTAFYLCASTGGIAGGNTIYFGEGSWLTVV.

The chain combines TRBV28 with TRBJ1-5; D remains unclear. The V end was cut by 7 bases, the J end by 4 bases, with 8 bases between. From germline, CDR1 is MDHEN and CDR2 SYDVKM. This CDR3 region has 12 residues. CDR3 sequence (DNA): TGTGCCAGCAATGTGAATAATCAGCCCCAGCATTTT. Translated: CASNVNNQPQHF.

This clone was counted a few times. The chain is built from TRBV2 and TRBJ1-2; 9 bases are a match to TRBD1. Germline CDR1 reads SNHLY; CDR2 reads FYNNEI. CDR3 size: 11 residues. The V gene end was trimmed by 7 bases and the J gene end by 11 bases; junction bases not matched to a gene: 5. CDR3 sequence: CASTPTGGYTF. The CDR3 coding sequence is TGTGCCAGCACCCCGACAGGGGGGTACACCTTC.

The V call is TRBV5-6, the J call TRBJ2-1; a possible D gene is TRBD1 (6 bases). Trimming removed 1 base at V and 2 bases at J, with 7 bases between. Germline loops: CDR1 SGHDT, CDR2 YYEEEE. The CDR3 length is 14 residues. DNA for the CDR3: TGTGCCAGCAGCTTGACAGGGCCCTACAATGAGCAGTTCTTC. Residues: CASSLTGPYNEQFF. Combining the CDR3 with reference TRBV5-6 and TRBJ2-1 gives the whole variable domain DAGVTQSPTHLIKTRGQQVTLRCSPKSGHDTVSWYQQALGQGPQFIFQYYEEEERQRGNFPDRFSGHQFPNYSSELNVNALLLGDSALYLCASSLTGPYNEQFFGPGTRLTVL.